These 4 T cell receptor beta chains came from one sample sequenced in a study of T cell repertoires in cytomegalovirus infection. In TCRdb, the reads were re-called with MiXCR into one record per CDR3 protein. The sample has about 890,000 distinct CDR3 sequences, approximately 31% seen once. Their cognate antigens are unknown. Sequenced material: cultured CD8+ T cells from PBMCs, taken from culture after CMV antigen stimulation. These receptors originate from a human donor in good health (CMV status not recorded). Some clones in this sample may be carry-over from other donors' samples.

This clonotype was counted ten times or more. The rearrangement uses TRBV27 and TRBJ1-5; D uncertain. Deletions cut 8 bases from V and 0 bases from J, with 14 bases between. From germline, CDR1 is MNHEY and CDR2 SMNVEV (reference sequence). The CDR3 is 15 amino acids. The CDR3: CASGLGIYSNQPQHF. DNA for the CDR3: TGTGCCAGCGGCCTGGGCATTTATAGCAATCAGCCCCAGCATTTT.

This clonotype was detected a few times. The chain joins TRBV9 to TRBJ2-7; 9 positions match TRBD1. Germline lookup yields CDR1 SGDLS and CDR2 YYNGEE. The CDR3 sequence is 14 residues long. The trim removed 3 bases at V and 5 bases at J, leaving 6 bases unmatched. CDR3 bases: TGTGCCAGCAGCGCCGGGACAGGGTACCACGAGCAGTACTTC. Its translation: CASSAGTGYHEQYF.

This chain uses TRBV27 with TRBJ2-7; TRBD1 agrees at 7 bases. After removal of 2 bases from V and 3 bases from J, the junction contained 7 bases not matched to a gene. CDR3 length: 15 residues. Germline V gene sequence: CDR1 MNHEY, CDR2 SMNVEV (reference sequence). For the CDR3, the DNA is TGTGCCAGCAGTTTAAGGGGGCAAGGGTACTACGAGCAGTACTTC. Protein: CASSLRGQGYYEQYF.

The CDR3 DNA reads TGTGCCACCAGCAGAGAGGACAGCCAAGAGACCCAGTACTTC. It encodes CATSREDSQETQYF. V and J are TRBV15 and TRBJ2-5; TRBD1 is a possible D gene (6 bases). Germline CDR1 LNHNV, CDR2 YYDKDF (reference sequence). Trimming cost V 0 bases and J 1 base, with 6 bases left between them. The CDR3 sequence is 14 residues long.